This section outlines one T cell receptor (beta chain) sequence together with its context. Its binding antigen is unknown. Base qualities are missing; no much larger clone stands one base away. This sample is drawn from a study of cytomegalovirus exposure and HLA in healthy donors (TCRdb year 2017). At the level of the whole study: An earlier analysis of some 550 of the donors reported more than 250 Gb of sequence data and approximately 110 million unique TCR beta sequences from 150 million to 200 million T cells. An early release covering around 630 HLA-typed donors comprised 250 to 350 gigabases of sequencing data and roughly 85 million unique TCR sequences. Of the roughly 400 genotyped donors, roughly 80% fell in the genetic ancestry cluster associated with self-reported Caucasian donors. The study aimed to test whether cataloging public T cell receptors could reveal signatures of past pathogen exposure. The study used immunosequencing to profile the T cell repertoires of 670 or so subjects and linked those repertoires to cytomegalovirus serostatus. A separate validation cohort of roughly 110 different subjects was used in addition to the approximately 640-subject first cohort. The study combined high-throughput TCR immunosequencing, statistical association of individual TCRs with disease status, and machine learning to predict cytomegalovirus infection status. A later analysis re-examined previously published TCR beta repertoires from more than 600 donors and added high-resolution HLA genotyping to investigate patterns of TCR occurrence. The later analysis used no new phenotypic data to find candidate immune exposures, relying instead on TCR beta sequences and their occurrence across donors. In an earlier analysis of about 590 of the donors, high-throughput TCR beta sequencing was used to judge whether each TCR beta V gene segment behaved as functional or pseudogenic. Donor age, sex, ethnicity and CMV serostatus were compiled together with the repertoire data. In a later genetic analysis, genome-wide SNP genotypes for 398 of the 666 donors were used, and that subset was treated as a discovery cohort. All discovery cohort repertoires had been generated on a single sequencing platform. Class I and class II HLA loci were covered by the typing at four-digit resolution. The number of typed donors differed by locus: about 629-630 for A, B, C, DRB1 and DQB1; roughly 510 for DQA1; 606 for DPA1; and around 470 for DPB1. A handful of DR-DQ haplotypes were treated as single units for association and clustering because of strong linkage in the cohort. Across 300 to 500 genotyped donors of the cohort, an average of roughly 230,000 unique TCR beta nucleotide sequences per donor were sequenced, and roughly a sixth of those sequences were non-productive. Study-wide findings and limitations: Specific HLA alleles were associated with roughly 17,000 TCR beta sequences at a false discovery rate of 0.05 in a later analysis. The study listed approximately 150 TCR beta chains as associated with cytomegalovirus. In a later genetic analysis, a missense DCLRE1C variant was associated with V-gene and J-gene trimming of TCR beta chains, and the association was replicated in an independent cohort. The classifier was reported to diagnose cytomegalovirus status with high specificity and sensitivity in both the original cohort and the validation cohort. According to a later analysis, most CMV-associated TCR beta chains appeared to be HLA-restricted, and the HLA associations seemed to be driven largely by CMV exposure. Several of the top co-occurrence clusters appeared to be linked to parvovirus B19, influenza, CMV and Epstein-Barr virus, according to a later analysis. In an earlier analysis of some 540 of the donors, most TCR beta V segments appeared in productive rearrangements about 87% or about 30% of the time, broadly matching IMGT annotations. A later genetic analysis reported fewer N-insertions in productive TCRs among donors in an Asian-associated ancestry cluster than the approximately 700-donor mean. Because some donors lacked HLA typing at each locus, the association tests relied only on the typed subset. According to a later analysis, TCR association rates differed among HLA loci, with DRB1 alleles showing the most associated TCRs and HLA-C alleles showing the fewest. The earlier analysis of approximately 590 of the donors excluded over 15 rarely observed V segments, including chromosome 9 orphons, because counts were too low. Roughly uniform sequencing depth across donors was assumed in presence/absence analyses, although this assumption may not hold. The authors suggested that the approach could potentially be extended to other disease states and immunological phenotypes. Assigning TCR associations to individual alleles was difficult when HLA alleles, especially DR and DQ, strongly co-occurred. In vitro tests confirmed that a few of the cytomegalovirus-associated TCR beta chains recognize cytomegalovirus antigens. The cohort was sequenced for TCR beta chains only, and without alpha or paired-chain data the features that could be detected were limited. Correlated functional status among segregating V segments might be attributable to linkage disequilibrium, but an unknown experimental factor could not be ruled out. Compared with equally common non-associated chains, HLA-associated TCR beta chains in a later analysis were more clonally expanded and had lower generation probabilities. The only immune exposure information available for the cohort was CMV serostatus. A cluster of highly shared sequence variants was judged likely to represent a technical artifact of the sequencing pipeline. While some public TCRs were present in many individuals, most TCR sequences turned up only very rarely across donors. A further reported finding was that TCR beta sequences accurately predicted the HLA-A and HLA-B alleles for most subjects in the first cohort.

The cohort comprised some 680 healthy bone marrow donors. At the time of sampling, every cohort member was nominally healthy, though immune exposures that went unrecorded were likely present. The donor was CMV seronegative and belonged to the group of over 300 seronegative cohort members. A peripheral blood sample was provided by each donor, and peripheral blood mononuclear cells were used for TCR beta sequencing. Genomic DNA was extracted from the blood cell samples with the Qiagen DNeasy Blood Extraction Kit. The library came from the immunoSEQ multiplex PCR assay. For the multiplex PCR, a mixture combining 60 forward primers for TCR Vbeta segments and 13 reverse primers for TCR Jbeta segments was used. The CDR3 region of rearranged TCR beta genes was amplified from genomic DNA with a multiplex PCR assay. On the Illumina HiSeq System, the amplified TCR beta libraries were sequenced as 87-base-pair reads. As for how the authors treated the data: Across the 500 to 700 repertoires, a later analysis counted 80 million or so unique TCR beta chains, roughly 11 million of which were shared by at least two donors. To remove PCR and sequencing errors, raw reads were error-corrected and collapsed into unique sequences using a nearest-neighbor algorithm that merged closely related sequences. To assign V, D and J gene segments, CDR3 sequences were aligned to IMGT reference sequences. For a sequence to be retained, at least a six-nucleotide match to both a V gene segment and a J gene segment was required. Rearrangements were called productive when the CDR3 lacked stop codons and stayed in frame with V and J; all others were non-productive. Following IMGT convention, CDR3 was defined as the stretch from the second conserved V-encoded cysteine to the conserved J-encoded phenylalanine. The earlier analysis of about 610 of the donors excluded any sequence lacking an unambiguous match to a single V gene segment. An earlier analysis of about 600 of the donors called V segments functional above 56.7% productive rearrangements and segregating when the between-donor standard deviation exceeded 5%. To diagnose cytomegalovirus status from the catalog of TCR beta chain sequences, a statistical classification framework was built. In a later analysis, V and J genes were assigned by comparing TCR nucleotide sequences against IMGT/GENE-DB human TR gene sequences. A later analysis assigned CDR3 sequences and most-parsimonious VDJ recombination scenarios with the TCRdist pipeline. In a later analysis, each TCR beta chain was defined by its CDR3 amino acid sequence together with its V-gene family, and reads without a unique V-gene family were excluded. In a later analysis, nearly 600 highly shared, low-generation-probability nucleotide sequences were removed to address suspected cross-contamination and a sequencing artifact. A later analysis calculated a clonal expansion index for each public chain from normalized within-repertoire ranks of inferred template counts. In a later analysis, generation probabilities were computed with a VDJ recombination model fitted to out-of-frame rearrangements, and the resulting probabilities were checked against IGoR. In a later analysis, TCR-TCR, TCR-HLA and TCR-CMV co-occurrence was scored with hypergeometric tests, and a repertoire-size bias correction was applied to TCR pairs. False discovery rates were estimated in a later analysis by permuting HLA or CMV assignments 20 times. In a later analysis, co-occurring TCRs were grouped with DBSCAN, and TCRdist sequence similarity was added when clustering was performed within HLA-allele-positive subsets. Co-occurrence clustering excluded repertoires with fewer than 30,000 or more than 120,000 public chains, plus five with anomalous nucleotide sharing. TCRdb holds this immuneACCESS table with in-frame rearrangements only. Some clones are missing; in checked studies, unresolved V genes explain under half, and the rest has no known cause. The DNA gave D and trimming, while V, J and clone size come from that table. The sample table lists more than 110,000 clones, about 79% of them with a count of one. Jointly, the top ten make up roughly 2.8% of the sample.

Sequences were obtained from PBMCs. The clonotype comes from a male donor in good health and CMV-seronegative.

The CDR3 has the sequence CASSLDQGVGYTF. In nucleotides, the sequence is TGCGCCAGCAGCTTGGATCAGGGCGTGGGCTACACCTTC. Recombination joined TRBV5-1 with TRBJ1-2; D gene: possibly TRBD1, on 5 matching bases. The junction carries 11 bases between V and J, which are trimmed by 0 bases and 8 bases respectively. Sequences SGHRS (CDR1) and YFSETQ (CDR2) are obtained from the germline V gene. Reading from cysteine to phenylalanine, the CDR3 counts 13 amino acids. The kept DNA is CDR3 alone, 39 bases in frame from the first base.